The 22 T cell receptor beta chains below were found in one sample sequenced in a study of T cells after yellow fever vaccination. A single record per CDR3 protein comes from TCRdb applying MiXCR to the 5' RACE reads. The table has 300,000 or so distinct CDR3 sequences, 8.7% seen once; the top ten hold around 3.3%. Sequences were derived from CD4+ T cells sorted from PBMCs, sampled 5 days after the yellow fever booster vaccination. These TCRs come from a man aged 18 to 35 who received the YFV17D yellow fever vaccine.

This clonotype has a handful of counts. This sequence joins TRBV5-1 and TRBJ1-1; TRBD1 might be the D (5 bases). The CDR3 sequence is 12 residues long. V was pared by 0 bases and J by 12 bases, with 12 bases between. The germline gives CDR1 SGHRS, CDR2 YFSETQ. The CDR3: CASSLDGGEPFF. DNA of the CDR3: TGCGCCAGCAGCTTGGATGGAGGGGAGCCTTTCTTT.

The chain has TRBV20-1 and TRBJ2-7; D is unclear. CDR3 length: 13 residues. Germline V gene sequence: CDR1 DFQATT, CDR2 SNEGSKA (reference sequence). The CDR3 sequence is CSARDRKSYEQYV. CDR3 in DNA: TGCAGTGCCAGAGACCGAAAGTCCTACGAGCAGTACGTC.

The chain employs TRBV14 and TRBJ2-2, with D possibly matching TRBD1 (6 bases). Germline loops: CDR1 SGHDN, CDR2 FVKESK. CDR3 length equals 16 residues. V was pared by 3 bases and J by 3 bases, with 14 bases between. Written as DNA, the CDR3 is TGTGCCAGCAGCCACCGAGGGGGTAGGGACACCGGGGAGCTGTTTTTT. Protein product: CASSHRGGRDTGELFF.

This clonotype was counted only a few times. The chain couples TRBV5-6 to TRBJ2-6; D gene ambiguous. With 6 bases removed from V and 0 bases from J, the gap between germline ends came to 16 bases. The CDR3 extends over 17 amino acids. Germline CDR1 SGHDT, CDR2 YYEEEE. The chain's CDR3 is CASTRGGQASGANVLTF. DNA for the CDR3: TGTGCCAGCACTCGTGGTGGGCAAGCCTCTGGGGCCAACGTCCTGACTTTC.

There are many counts of this clonotype. DNA of the CDR3: TGCAGTGCTAGAGAGAGCATGGAAAAACTGTTTTTT. It codes for CSARESMEKLFF. The V gene is TRBV20-1, the J gene TRBJ1-4, with unresolved D. The V end lost 0 bases, the J end lost 8 bases, and 7 bases lay between the germline ends. The CDR3 spans 12 residues. Germline CDR1 is DFQATT and CDR2 is SNEGSKA (reference sequence).

The rearrangement links TRBV3-1 to TRBJ2-7, with a possible D match to TRBD1 (6 bases). Germline V gene data show CDR1 as LGHDT and CDR2 as YNNKEL (reference sequence). V dropped 4 bases and J dropped 4 bases, with 14 bases sitting between them. The CDR3 loop spans 14 amino acids. CDR3 DNA sequence: TGTGCCAGCAGCCCCGGGACAACCGCTTACGAGCAGTACGTC. Its protein product is CASSPGTTAYEQYV.

In this sample, this clonotype turned up a few times. The chain combines TRBV20-1 with TRBJ1-5; D unresolved. The V gene's germline CDR1 is DFQATT and CDR2 SNEGSKA (reference sequence). Trimming removed 7 bases at V and 0 bases at J, with 10 bases between. This CDR3 region has 13 residues. CDR3 DNA: TGCAGTGTAGCTCGGGGTAGCAATCAGCCCCAGCATTTT. It is translated as CSVARGSNQPQHF.

The chain employs TRBV7-2 and TRBJ2-3; possibly TRBD1 for D (5 bases). The CDR3 consists of 14 residues. Germline V gene data show CDR1 as SGHTA and CDR2 as FQGNSA. V shed 4 bases and J shed 0 bases, with 8 bases lying between them. CDR3 nucleotides: TGTGCCAGCAGCTCACAGGCGAGCACAGATACGCAGTATTTT. This sequence encodes CASSSQASTDTQYF.

This clonotype was picked up a small number of times. The chain combines TRBV11-2 with TRBJ2-7; D is undetermined. Between the trimmed V and J ends, which lost 5 bases and 2 bases, there was a span of 13 bases. Germline V gene sequence: CDR1 SGHAT, CDR2 FQNNGV. The CDR3 is 14 amino acids. This chain's CDR3 is CASSDLRRTYEQYF. The CDR3 nucleotides are TGTGCCAGCAGCGACCTGAGGCGGACCTACGAGCAGTACTTC.

This rearrangement joins TRBV7-9 to TRBJ2-5; the D call may be TRBD1 or TRBD2 (5 bases each). The CDR3 is made up of 13 amino acids. With 4 bases removed from V and 7 bases from J, the gap between germline ends came to 13 bases. CDR1 and CDR2 from the germline V gene are SEHNR and FQNEAQ (reference sequence). Here the CDR3 DNA reads TGTGCCAGCAGCTCCGCAGGGAGATGGACCCAGTACTTC. Its translation is CASSSAGRWTQYF.

There are many counts of this clonotype. The V call is TRBV29-1, the J call TRBJ2-2; no firm D call. CDR3 length equals 15 residues. Germline loops: CDR1 SQVTM, CDR2 ANQGSEA. V shed 0 bases and J shed 1 base, with 9 bases lying between them. DNA of the CDR3: TGCAGCGTTGAAGATAGAAGCAAGAACACCGGGGAGCTGTTTTTT. Translated, it gives CSVEDRSKNTGELFF.

The rearrangement joins TRBV7-9 to TRBJ1-1; 8 bases fit TRBD1. V was clipped by 4 bases and J by 3 bases; unmatched bases: 4. From germline, CDR1 is SEHNR and CDR2 FQNEAQ (reference sequence). This CDR3 has 14 residues. CDR3 sequence reads: CASSSQGAYTEAFF. CDR3 sequence (DNA): TGTGCCAGCAGCTCCCAGGGGGCTTACACTGAAGCTTTCTTT. Full variable domain (remainder filled in from reference TRBV7-9 and TRBJ1-1): DTGVSQNPRHKITKRGQNVTFRCDPISEHNRLYWYRQTLGQGPEFLTYFQNEAQLEKSRLLSDRFSAERPKGSFSTLEIQRTEQGDSAMYLCASSSQGAYTEAFFGQGTRLTVV.

This clonotype was seen many times. The chain combines TRBV20-1 with TRBJ2-3; a weak D match, TRBD2 (6 bases). This CDR3 is built from 14 residues. The V end lost 7 bases, the J end lost 1 base, and 15 bases lay between the germline ends. Per the germline V gene, CDR1 is DFQATT and CDR2 is SNEGSKA (reference sequence). CDR3 in amino acids: CSVSIIAGTDTQYF. The CDR3 DNA reads as TGCAGTGTATCCATTATAGCGGGCACAGATACGCAGTATTTT.

The V gene is TRBV12-3 or TRBV12-4, the J gene TRBJ1-3, with D unclear. The CDR3 is 14 residues long. V gave up 3 bases and J gave up 0 bases, with 6 bases separating them. In DNA form, the CDR3 reads TGTGCCAGCAGTTTCTATATCTCTGGAAACACCATATATTTT. Its protein is CASSFYISGNTIYF.

This clonotype has just a few counts. This chain connects TRBV5-8 to TRBJ2-7; 8 nucleotides line up with TRBD2. J gave up 3 bases and V 3 bases, and 8 bases lay outside the gene matches. In germline, CDR1 is SGHTS, CDR2 YDEGEE. The CDR3 sequence is 15 residues long. The CDR3 sequence is CASSYISGVLYEQYV. In nucleotides, the CDR3 is TGTGCCAGCAGCTACATTAGCGGGGTGCTCTACGAGCAGTACGTC.

V and J are TRBV5-6 and TRBJ2-3; 7 bases are a match to TRBD1. The CDR3 covers 16 residues. The junction had 8 bases not matched to a gene; V was cut back by 4 bases and J by 0 bases. Germline V gene data show CDR1 as SGHDT and CDR2 as YYEEEE. Written as DNA, the CDR3 is TGTGCCAGCAGCCAAGTGGACAGGTATAGCACAGATACGCAGTATTTT. Encoded protein: CASSQVDRYSTDTQYF.

This clonotype was detected only a few times. The rearrangement joins TRBV12-3 or TRBV12-4 to TRBJ2-2; D ambiguous. This CDR3 comprises 15 residues. The V gene lost 0 bases and the J gene lost 3 bases, with 8 bases spanning the gap. The CDR3 nucleotides are TGTGCCAGCAGTTTAGCGGCCCACGACACCGGGGAGCTGTTTTTT. Amino acids: CASSLAAHDTGELFF.

This chain links TRBV5-1 with TRBJ2-1, with D hard to call. V dropped 0 bases and J dropped 8 bases, with 6 bases sitting between them. Germline values: CDR1 SGHRS, CDR2 YFSETQ. The CDR3 length is 12 residues. This CDR3 is CASSLDVHEQFF. As DNA, the CDR3 is TGCGCCAGCAGCTTGGATGTCCATGAGCAGTTCTTC.

The V call is TRBV7-2, the J call TRBJ2-1; 9 nucleotides agree with TRBD2. Germline V gene lookup returns CDR1 SGHTA and CDR2 FQGNSA. The CDR3 totals 14 residues. Germline trimming cut 5 bases from V and 14 bases from J; bases unmatched to any gene: 13. The CDR3 sequence: CASSLSTSGIVEFF. The CDR3 region has the DNA TGTGCCAGCAGCCTCTCGACTAGCGGCATAGTCGAGTTCTTC.

This clonotype was counted many times. The chain couples TRBV9 to TRBJ1-3; D perhaps matches TRBD1 (5 bases). The ends were cut back, 0 bases at V and 1 base at J, with 11 bases in the middle. The germline gives CDR1 SGDLS, CDR2 YYNGEE. The CDR3 sequence is 16 residues long. Here the CDR3 DNA reads TGTGCCAGCAGCGTAGCTAATCCAGGGTCTGGAAACACCATATATTTT. Translation gives CASSVANPGSGNTIYF.

The DNA for the CDR3 is TGTGCCAGCAGCCCCGACAGGGGGCGAACTGAAGCTTTCTTT. This codes for CASSPDRGRTEAFF. This chain uses TRBV5-6 with TRBJ1-1, with TRBD1 matching over 10 bases. The V gene end was trimmed by 4 bases and the J gene end by 5 bases; junction bases not matched to a gene: 5. This CDR3 contains 14 residues. The germline V gene encodes CDR1 SGHDT and CDR2 YYEEEE.

CDR3 sequence: CASSFSTDRGGETQYF. The CDR3 bases are TGCGCCAGCAGCTTTTCCACCGACAGGGGCGGTGAGACCCAGTACTTC. J is TRBJ2-5 and V is TRBV5-1; 8 bases agree with TRBD1. J gave up 5 bases and V 2 bases, and 11 bases lay outside the gene matches. Per germline, CDR1 SGHRS and CDR2 YFSETQ. The CDR3 is made up of 16 amino acids.